The 5 T cell receptor beta chains below come from one sample, sequenced in a study of blood T cell repertoires in COVID-19. Produced via immunoSEQ multiplex PCR; TCRdb's table is partial and in-frame only. The sample shows about 44,000 clones, roughly nine tenths of them seen only once. The source material was peripheral blood. Receptor source: a man aged 65-85 years with active COVID-19.

V gene TRBV27 combines with J gene TRBJ1-1, with TRBD1 as a possible D gene (5 bases). This CDR3 contains 14 residues. The V gene lost 3 bases and the J gene lost 3 bases, with 11 bases spanning the gap. The germline gives CDR1 MNHEY, CDR2 SMNVEV (reference sequence). The CDR3 DNA sequence: TGTGCCAGCAGTTTGACAGATAGGTACACTGAAGCTTTCTTT. It encodes CASSLTDRYTEAFF.

V and J are TRBV6-5 and TRBJ1-2, with a tentative D call TRBD1 (6 bases). Between the trimmed V and J ends, which lost 5 bases and 0 bases, there was a span of 10 bases. The germline V gene encodes CDR1 MNHEY and CDR2 SVGAGI. This CDR3 spans 14 amino acids. The CDR3 DNA reads as TGTGCCAGCAGTCTCACAGGGTCTAACTATGGCTACACCTTC. Protein product: CASSLTGSNYGYTF.

The chain has TRBV3-1 (or the pseudogene TRBV3-2) and TRBJ2-3; 7 nucleotides line up with TRBD2. The CDR3 loop spans 14 amino acids. CDR1 LGHDT and CDR2 YNNKEL come from the germline V gene (reference sequence). The junction had 6 bases not matched to a gene; V was cut back by 5 bases and J by 4 bases. The CDR3 bases are TGTGCCAGCAGCTGGACTAGTACCTCAGATACGCAGTATTTT. Its translation: CASSWTSTSDTQYF.

The rearrangement links TRBV9 to TRBJ1-3; tentatively, D is TRBD1 (6 bases). Per germline, CDR1 SGDLS and CDR2 YYNGEE. V shed 2 bases and J shed 0 bases, with 9 bases lying between them. This CDR3 has 15 residues. The CDR3 sequence: CASSVHRDSGNTIYF. The CDR3 bases are TGTGCCAGCAGCGTCCACAGGGACTCTGGAAACACCATATATTTT.

The rearrangement joins TRBV12-3 or TRBV12-4 to TRBJ2-2, with TRBD1 as a possible D gene (5 bases). The CDR3 is made up of 13 amino acids. Trimming cost V 6 bases and J 4 bases, with 9 bases left between them. The CDR3 nucleotides are TGTGCCAGCAGCGCCAGGGTCACCGGGGAGCTGTTTTTT. The encoded protein is CASSARVTGELFF.